What follows are 12 T cell receptor beta chains derived from one specimen sequenced in a study of blood T cell repertoires in COVID-19. TCRdb keeps only in-frame clones here, not all; method: immunoSEQ multiplex PCR. The sample holds roughly 450,000 clones, roughly 88% seen once. The source material was PBMCs or T cells enriched from blood (not recorded which). The origin of the receptors is a man aged 18-30 years who had recovered from COVID-19.

The chain is built from TRBV15 and TRBJ1-2, with a weak D call TRBD1 (5 bases). V lost 4 bases to trimming and J lost 4 bases, with 10 bases between them. CDR3 length: 13 amino acids. The germline V gene has CDR1 LNHNV and CDR2 YYDKDF (reference sequence). CDR3 in DNA: TGTGCCACCAGCATGGACATCGGCTATGGCTACACCTTC. Its protein product is CATSMDIGYGYTF.

The chain is built from TRBV11-1 and TRBJ2-1; perhaps TRBD2 as D (5 bases). Germline values: CDR1 SGHAT, CDR2 FQDESV (reference sequence). V was trimmed by 5 bases and J by 0 bases, leaving 14 bases between them. The CDR3 is 16 residues long. The CDR3 coding sequence is TGTGCCAGCAGCCCCCCCGGGAAGAGCTCCTACAATGAGCAGTTCTTC. Translation gives CASSPPGKSSYNEQFF. Full variable domain (missing parts from reference TRBV11-1 and TRBJ2-1): EAEVAQSPRYKITEKSQAVAFWCDPISGHATLYWYRQILGQGPELLVQFQDESVVDDSQLPKDRFSAERLKGVDSTLKIQPAELGDSAMYLCASSPPGKSSYNEQFFGPGTRLTVL.

V is TRBV4-1 and J is TRBJ1-5, with 7 bases fitting TRBD1. Germline CDR1 MGHRA, CDR2 YSYEKL. The CDR3 extends over 15 amino acids. V lost 1 base to trimming and J lost 6 bases; unmatched junction nucleotides: 6. CDR3 loop: CASSQGGQAGQPQHF. The CDR3 DNA follows: TGCGCCAGCAGCCAAGGAGGACAGGCAGGTCAGCCCCAGCATTTT.

The chain uses TRBV11-2 and TRBJ2-2; 7 nucleotides agree with TRBD2. Germline lookup yields CDR1 SGHAT and CDR2 FQNNGV. The CDR3 runs to 16 residues. V gave up 3 bases and J gave up 2 bases; unmatched junction bases: 6. This CDR3 reads CASSLEWGGNTGELFF. CDR3 DNA: TGTGCCAGCAGCTTGGAATGGGGGGGAAACACCGGGGAGCTGTTTTTT.

In its sample, this clone was seen a few times. CDR3 loop: CASSLGTWEGKLFF. DNA for the CDR3: TGCGCCAGCAGCTTGGGCACTTGGGAGGGAAAACTGTTTTTT. The V call is TRBV5-1, the J call TRBJ1-4; no clear D. This CDR3 has 14 amino acids. Germline loops: CDR1 SGHRS, CDR2 YFSETQ. Trimming pared 0 bases from V and 10 bases from J, leaving 13 bases between.

This chain connects TRBV5-1 to TRBJ2-3; 9 nucleotides match TRBD2. Trimming removed 4 bases from V and 2 bases from J; junction bases left unmatched: 5. This CDR3 has 15 amino acids. From germline, CDR1 is SGHRS and CDR2 YFSETQ. CDR3 coding DNA: TGCGCCAGCAGCGACAGCGGGAGGACCACAGATACGCAGTATTTT. This encodes CASSDSGRTTDTQYF.

This chain uses TRBV10-2 with TRBJ1-2; the D gene is possibly TRBD1 (5 bases). With 3 bases removed from V and 4 bases from J, the gap between germline ends came to 15 bases. This CDR3 has 15 residues. Germline-derived CDR1 and CDR2 are WSHSY and SAAADI. CDR3 DNA sequence: TGCGCCAGCAGTGACCCCCAGGGAGGTTTCTATGGCTACACCTTC. Translated, it gives CASSDPQGGFYGYTF.

The CDR3 here is CASSVVGGSSYNEQFF. The CDR3 DNA follows: TGTGCCAGCAGCGTAGTAGGCGGGAGCTCCTACAATGAGCAGTTCTTC. The J gene is TRBJ2-1, the V gene TRBV9; TRBD2 matches 7 bases. J gave up 0 bases and V 0 bases, and 3 bases lay outside the gene matches. CDR1 is SGDLS, CDR2 YYNGEE, per germline. The CDR3 contains 16 residues. Full variable domain (remainder filled in from reference TRBV9 and TRBJ2-1): DSGVTQTPKHLITATGQRVTLRCSPRSGDLSVYWYQQSLDQGLQFLIQYYNGEERAKGNILERFSAQQFPDLHSELNLSSLELGDSALYFCASSVVGGSSYNEQFFGPGTRLTVL.

V is TRBV27 and J is TRBJ2-7, with D possibly being TRBD2 (5 bases). This CDR3 region has 13 residues. Germline V CDR1 and CDR2: MNHEY, SMNVEV (reference sequence). V shed 7 bases and J shed 4 bases, with 14 bases lying between them. The DNA of the CDR3 is TGTGCCAGCAAATCCAGCGGACTTTACGAGCAGTACTTC. Its translation: CASKSSGLYEQYF.

The chain is built from TRBV6-6 and TRBJ2-2, with 7 nucleotides matching TRBD1. The germline gives CDR1 MNHNY, CDR2 SVGAGI (reference sequence). The V gene end was trimmed by 5 bases and the J gene end by 5 bases; junction bases not matched to a gene: 8. The length of the CDR3 is 15 residues. CDR3 sequence: CASSQPQGETGELFF. The DNA of the CDR3 is TGTGCCAGCAGTCAACCCCAGGGGGAAACCGGGGAGCTGTTTTTT.

This chain connects TRBV7-6 to TRBJ2-7; TRBD1 might be the D (6 bases). Trimming left V 5 bases short and J 2 bases short, with 16 bases between. This CDR3 is built from 15 residues. The germline gives CDR1 SGHVS, CDR2 FNYEAQ. CDR3 coding DNA: TGTGCCAGCAGCGCCGAGGCAGGGGAGACCTACGAGCAGTACTTC. This gives the protein CASSAEAGETYEQYF.

The J gene is TRBJ1-2, the V gene TRBV11-2; D remains unclear. CDR1 SGHAT and CDR2 FQNNGV come from the germline V gene. The germline V and J ends were trimmed by 4 bases and 2 bases, with 14 bases remaining between them. The CDR3 is 15 residues long. This CDR3 is CASSSSVLMNYGYTF. CDR3 in DNA: TGTGCCAGCAGCTCCTCGGTTCTGATGAACTATGGCTACACCTTC.